These 9 T cell receptor beta chains share one sample of origin, sequenced in a study of beta chain features in type 1 diabetes. Which antigens these TCRs recognize remains unknown. Study-level results: TCRB CDR3s were moderately but significantly shorter in Type 1 diabetes patients in all four CD4+ subsets.

The investigators reverse transcribed all of the isolated RNA, so they sequenced expressed TCRB transcripts. Measured with immunoSEQ multiplex PCR; TCRdb has only the in-frame clones, and not every one. Of more than 120,000 clones detected, around an eighth appear once; the ten largest clones hold less than 1.5%. Sequenced material: central memory CD4+ T cells from blood. These receptors were taken from a man aged 18 to 29 with type 1 diabetes.

In this sample, this clone turned up a few times. The chain combines TRBV21-1 with TRBJ2-2; TRBD2 was called by the table and not checked on the DNA. TRBV21-1 is shown as a pseudogene. The CDR3 is 18 amino acids. CDR3 loop: CASTNWPSGETNTGELFF. Written as DNA, the CDR3 is TGTGCCAGCACAAATTGGCCTAGCGGGGAGACGAACACCGGGGAGCTGTTTTTT.

This clone was seen a few times. CDR3 sequence (DNA): TGCGCCAGCAGCCACCCGGGGACGGTGAGCTCTGGGGCCAACGTCCTGACTTTC. Its translation: CASSHPGTVSSGANVLTF. V and J are TRBV4-1 and TRBJ2-6; the D gene could be TRBD1 or TRBD2 (5 bases each). The CDR3 covers 18 residues. Germline V lookup: CDR1 MGHRA, CDR2 YSYEKL. V lost 3 bases and J 0 bases, leaving 15 bases between the germline ends.

This clone has more than one count but fewer than ten. The chain couples TRBV6-1 to TRBJ2-7; D may correspond to TRBD1 or TRBD2 (5 bases each). The CDR3 is made up of 13 amino acids. Trimming removed 8 bases at V and 3 bases at J, with 14 bases between. CDR1 is MNHNS and CDR2 is SASEGT in the germline V gene. The CDR3 DNA reads as TGTGCCAGCTTTACGGGACGGAGCTACGAGCAGTACTTC. Translated: CASFTGRSYEQYF.

The chain joins TRBV6-1 to TRBJ1-5; D gene ambiguous. V lost 8 bases to trimming and J lost 0 bases, with 8 bases between them. The length of the CDR3 is 13 residues. Germline V gene lookup returns CDR1 MNHNS and CDR2 SASEGT. The CDR3 sequence: CASQLYSNQPQHF. As DNA, the CDR3 is TGTGCCAGCCAGTTATATAGCAATCAGCCCCAGCATTTT.

This chain connects TRBV11-3 to TRBJ2-3, with D perhaps matching TRBD1 (5 bases). The CDR3 has 16 residues. V dropped 5 bases and J dropped 6 bases, with 21 bases sitting between them. The germline V gene encodes CDR1 SGHNT and CDR2 YENEEA. CDR3 sequence: CASSRSAGIGLDTQYF. The CDR3 bases are TGTGCCAGCAGCCGAAGTGCAGGGATCGGGTTGGATACGCAGTATTTT. The full variable domain, rest sourced from reference TRBV11-3 and TRBJ2-3, is EAGVVQSPRYKIIEKKQPVAFWCNPISGHNTLYWYLQNLGQGPELLIRYENEEAVDDSQLPKDRFSAERLKGVDSTLKIQPAELGDSAVYLCASSRSAGIGLDTQYFGPGTRLTVL.

This clone was observed many times. Other DNA sequences within the sample encode an identical CDR3. The chain has TRBV30 and TRBJ1-2; perhaps TRBD1 as D (5 bases). Per germline, CDR1 GTSNPN and CDR2 SVGIG (reference sequence). This CDR3 spans 14 amino acids. With 5 bases removed from V and 4 bases from J, the gap between germline ends came to 17 bases. The CDR3 bases are TGTGCCTGGGAGGAAGGTACAGGAGGCTATGGCTACACCTTC. Protein product: CAWEEGTGGYGYTF. Drawing the rest from reference TRBV30 and TRBJ1-2, the complete variable domain is SQTIHQWPATLVQPVGSPLSLECTVEGTSNPNLYWYRQAAGRGLQLLFYSVGIGQISSEVPQNLSASRPQDRQFILSSKKLLLSDSGFYLCAWEEGTGGYGYTFGSGTRLTVV.

This clone was seen ten or more times. The genes are TRBV11-2 and TRBJ2-1; 14 nucleotides match TRBD2. CDR1 and CDR2 (germline): SGHAT, FQNNGV. J was trimmed by 1 base and V by 11 bases; bases with no gene match: 7. The CDR3 length is 16 residues. The CDR3 region is CASTRLAGGSYNEQFF. Here the CDR3 DNA reads TGTGCCTCTACCCGACTAGCGGGGGGGTCCTACAATGAGCAGTTCTTC.

The rearrangement uses TRBV5-4 and TRBJ1-4; 8 bases agree with TRBD1. V lost 4 bases, J lost 5 bases, and 7 bases stayed unmatched. The CDR3 is made up of 15 amino acids. In germline, CDR1 is SGHNT, CDR2 YYREEE (reference sequence). Written as DNA, the CDR3 is TGTGCCAGCAGCACCCAAGACAGGGGAAATGAAAAACTGTTTTTT. This gives the protein CASSTQDRGNEKLFF.

In its sample, this clone was seen a few times. The chain links TRBV9 to TRBJ1-1; 8 nucleotides match TRBD1. Germline CDR1 reads SGDLS; CDR2 reads YYNGEE. CDR3 length: 16 amino acids. V was pared by 4 bases and J by 2 bases, with 10 bases of the junction left unmatched. CDR3 coding DNA: TGTGCCAGCAGCCCCCAACCGGACAGGGACAACACTGAAGCTTTCTTT. Residues: CASSPQPDRDNTEAFF.